This is a list of T cell receptor beta chains from one sample in a study of beta chain features in type 1 diabetes. TCRdb keeps only in-frame clones here, not all; method: immunoSEQ multiplex PCR. The sample lists about 270,000 clones; roughly an eighth were seen once. The source material was naive CD4+ T cells from blood. These receptors came from a man younger than 45 with type 1 diabetes. CDR3s include the opening cysteine and the closing phenylalanine or tryptophan. The D gene is left open where the match is weak. A clone size is listed for some rows: how often the clone was seen (once, few, many), or a class if it is expanded.

v_gene	j_gene	d_gene	abundance	CDR3nt	CDR3aa
TRBV28	TRBJ2-6	-	few	TGTGCCAGCAGTTTCTTACAGGGTACTGGGGCCAACGTCCTGACTTTC	CASSFLQGTGANVLTF
TRBV19	TRBJ1-2	-	-	TGTGCCAGTAGCGGGTATTCGGACTATGGCTACACCTTC	CASSGYSDYGYTF
TRBV7-2	TRBJ2-1	-	-	TGTGCCAGCAGCTTCACGGGGAGCTCCTACAATGAGCAGTTCTTC	CASSFTGSSYNEQFF
TRBV7-3	TRBJ2-1	TRBD2	-	TGTGCCAGCAGCTCCAGCGGGAGGGGCAACAATGAGCAGTTCTTC	CASSSSGRGNNEQFF
TRBV30	TRBJ2-1	TRBD2	-	TGTGCCTGGAGTAGACTAGCGGGTTACAATGAGCAGTTCTTC	CAWSRLAGYNEQFF
TRBV2	TRBJ1-5	TRBD1	-	TGTGCCAGCAAGGGACAGGATCAGCCCCAGCATTTT	CASKGQDQPQHF
TRBV2	TRBJ2-5	-	few	TGTGCCAGCAGCCCCACCGGGCAAGAGACCCAGTACTTC	CASSPTGQETQYF
TRBV5-1	TRBJ1-5	TRBD1	-	TGCGCCAGCAGCTCAGGACAGGGAAATCAGCCCCAGCATTTT	CASSSGQGNQPQHF
TRBV7-9	TRBJ1-1	-	few	TGTGCCAGCAGCTCGATTGCAGTCGGGGGAGGCACTGAAGCTTTCTTT	CASSSIAVGGGTEAFF
TRBV13	TRBJ2-7	TRBD2	few	TGTGCCAGCAGCTTACGGGGGGGTGCAGGGGCTCCCTACGAGCAGTACTTC	CASSLRGGAGAPYEQYF
TRBV5-1	TRBJ2-3	TRBD2	-	TGCGCCAGCAGCTTGGGACTAGCGGGAGCCGCAGATACGCAGTATTTT	CASSLGLAGAADTQYF
TRBV9	TRBJ2-6	TRBD2	few	TGTGCCAGCAGCGTAGACGGGAGGGCCGGTGGGGCCAACGTCCTGACTTTC	CASSVDGRAGGANVLTF
TRBV28	TRBJ2-7	TRBD1	-	TGTGCCAGCAGTATTATAGGACAGGGCCACTACGAGCAGTACTTC	CASSIIGQGHYEQYF
TRBV5-1	TRBJ1-1	TRBD1	-	TGCGCCAGCAGCTCGGACAGGGGGCTCGGGGCTTTCTTT	CASSSDRGLGAFF
TRBV10-3	TRBJ2-5	-	-	TGTGCCGCGCGGACAGCCCAAGAGACCCAGTACTTC	CAARTAQETQYF
TRBV28	TRBJ2-1	TRBD2	-	TGTGCCAGCAGTCCTAGCGGGAGTAGTTCCTACAATGAGCAGTTCTTC	CASSPSGSSSYNEQFF
TRBV5-1	TRBJ2-1	-	-	TGCGCCAGCAGCTTGACTAGCACCAATGAGCAGTTCTTC	CASSLTSTNEQFF
TRBV9	TRBJ2-5	-	-	TGTGCCAGCAGCGTAGACCCCAGGACAGTCCAAGAGACCCAGTACTTC	CASSVDPRTVQETQYF
TRBV5-1	TRBJ1-1	-	few	TGCGCCAGCAGCCTATTAACAGCGAACACTGAAGCTTTCTTT	CASSLLTANTEAFF
TRBV15	TRBJ2-3	TRBD1	-	TGTGCCACCAGCAGGTGGGACAGCAATTCGGGAGATACGCAGTATTTT	CATSRWDSNSGDTQYF
TRBV5-1	TRBJ2-5	TRBD1	-	TGCGCCAGCAGCCGGACAGGGGCTTTGGGCTTAGAGACCCAGTACTTC	CASSRTGALGLETQYF
TRBV29-1	TRBJ2-1	TRBD2	-	TGCAGCGTCCCCCGGGACTACTCCTACAATGAGCAGTTCTTC	CSVPRDYSYNEQFF
TRBV6-6	TRBJ2-7	-	-	TGTGCCAGCAGGGAACTAGCTCACGAGCAGTACTTC	CASRELAHEQYF
TRBV15	TRBJ1-2	-	-	TGTGCCACCAGCAGAGACAGGGTGGCCACTAACTATGGCTACACCTTC	CATSRDRVATNYGYTF
TRBV5-1	TRBJ1-5	-	few	TGCGCCAGCAGCTTATCCGGGTTTAATCAGCCCCAGCATTTT	CASSLSGFNQPQHF
TRBV6-5	TRBJ2-1	-	-	TGTGCCAGCAGTAAGGAGAGCTCCTACAATGAGCAGTTCTTC	CASSKESSYNEQFF
TRBV28	TRBJ2-7	TRBD2	-	TGTGCCAGCAGCCTCGTTGGGACTAGCGGGAGCTACGAGCAGTACTTC	CASSLVGTSGSYEQYF
TRBV29-1	TRBJ1-1	TRBD1	-	TGCAGCGTGGACAGGGTCGGCACTGAAGCTTTCTTT	CSVDRVGTEAFF
TRBV2	TRBJ1-2	TRBD1	few	TGTGCCAGCAGAGCGGGACAGGTAGCCCATGGCTACACCTTC	CASRAGQVAHGYTF
TRBV9	TRBJ2-7	-	few	TGTGCCAGCAGCGTAGGGGCAGGTCTTTCCTACGAGCAGTACTTC	CASSVGAGLSYEQYF
TRBV7-2	TRBJ1-5	-	few	TGTGCCAGCAGCAGAGGCGATCAGCCCCAGCATTTT	CASSRGDQPQHF
TRBV30	TRBJ2-1	TRBD2	few	TGTGCCTGGAGTGTACCCCCAGCGGGACGCGCTGGGAATGAGCAGTTCTTC	CAWSVPPAGRAGNEQFF
TRBV9	TRBJ1-2	-	-	TGTGCCAGCAGCGTAGGCGGGGCTCGTGGCTACACCTTC	CASSVGGARGYTF
TRBV11-2	TRBJ1-3	-	once	TGTGCCAGCAGCTTAGTCCCGTCTCTTTCTGGAAACACCATATATTTT	CASSLVPSLSGNTIYF
TRBV4-2	TRBJ2-1	-	few	TGTGCCAGCAGTTATCGGGAGCGGTCCTACAATGAGCAGTTCTTC	CASSYRERSYNEQFF
TRBV18	TRBJ2-7	-	few	TGTGCCAGCTCACCAGACAGCTACGAGCAGTACTTC	CASSPDSYEQYF
TRBV27	TRBJ1-3	-	few	TGTGCCAGCAGTTTACACGGTTTCTCTGGAAACACCATATATTTT	CASSLHGFSGNTIYF
TRBV7-7	TRBJ2-1	-	few	TGTGCCAGCAGCTTAGAACAGGGATCCTACAATGAGCAGTTCTTC	CASSLEQGSYNEQFF
TRBV6-5	TRBJ2-7	TRBD1	-	TGTGCCAGCAGTTACTCGATGGGACAGGGATCCTACGAGCAGTACTTC	CASSYSMGQGSYEQYF
TRBV29-1	TRBJ2-1	TRBD2	-	TGCAGCGTTGAACCCCTCGGACTAGGGAATGAGCAGTTCTTC	CSVEPLGLGNEQFF
TRBV30	TRBJ2-7	TRBD1	few	TGTGCCTGGGGACAGGGATACGAGCAGTACTTC	CAWGQGYEQYF
TRBV6-6	TRBJ2-5	-	-	TGTGCCAGCAGGACTAGACAAGAGACCCAGTACTTC	CASRTRQETQYF
TRBV29-1	TRBJ1-5	TRBD1	few	TGCAGCGTTAACACCGGGACAGGGGGCGCGGGCAATCAGCCCCAGCATTTT	CSVNTGTGGAGNQPQHF
TRBV27	TRBJ2-3	-	few	TGTGCCAGCAGTTCCCCCGGGGAAGCGACAGATACGCAGTATTTT	CASSSPGEATDTQYF
TRBV18	TRBJ2-1	-	-	TGTGCCAGCTCATCAACTCAGGGAAATGAGCAGTTCTTC	CASSSTQGNEQFF
TRBV30	TRBJ2-7	-	few	TGTGCCTGGAGTCGGGCTAGCAGCCAGAACGAGCAGTACTTC	CAWSRASSQNEQYF
TRBV7-9	TRBJ2-2	TRBD1	-	TGTGCCAGCACCGGAGCCGTTGGGACAGGGGGTAGAACCGGGGAGCTGTTTTTT	CASTGAVGTGGRTGELFF
TRBV4-3	TRBJ2-1	TRBD2	-	TGCGCCAGCAGCCAAGTTCCTAGCGGGCGAAATGAGCAGTTCTTC	CASSQVPSGRNEQFF
TRBV4-2	TRBJ2-1	TRBD2	few	TGTGCCAGCAGCTCCCGGCTAGCGGGGACGTACAATGAGCAGTTCTTC	CASSSRLAGTYNEQFF